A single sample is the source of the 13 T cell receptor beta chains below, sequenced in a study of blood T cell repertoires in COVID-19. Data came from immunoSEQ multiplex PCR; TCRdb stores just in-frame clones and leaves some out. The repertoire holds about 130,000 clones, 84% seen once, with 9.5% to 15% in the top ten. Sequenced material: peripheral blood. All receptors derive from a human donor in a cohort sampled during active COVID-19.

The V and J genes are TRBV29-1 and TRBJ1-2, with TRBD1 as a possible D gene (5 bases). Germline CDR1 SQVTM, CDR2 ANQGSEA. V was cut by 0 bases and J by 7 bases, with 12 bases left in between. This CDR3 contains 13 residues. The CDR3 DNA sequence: TGCAGCGTTGAAGATATTCAGGGTATTGGCTACACCTTC. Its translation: CSVEDIQGIGYTF. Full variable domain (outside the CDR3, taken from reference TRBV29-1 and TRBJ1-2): SAVISQKPSRDICQRGTSLTIQCQVDSQVTMMFWYRQQPGQSLTLIATANQGSEATYESGFVIDKFPISRPNLTFSTLTVSNMSPEDSSIYLCSVEDIQGIGYTFGSGTRLTVV.

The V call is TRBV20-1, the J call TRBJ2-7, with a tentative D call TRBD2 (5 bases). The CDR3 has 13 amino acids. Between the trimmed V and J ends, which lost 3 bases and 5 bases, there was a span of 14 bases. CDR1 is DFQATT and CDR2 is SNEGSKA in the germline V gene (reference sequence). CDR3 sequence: CSASSRAGDEQYF. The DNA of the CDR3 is TGCAGTGCTAGTAGCCGGGCCGGGGACGAGCAGTACTTC.

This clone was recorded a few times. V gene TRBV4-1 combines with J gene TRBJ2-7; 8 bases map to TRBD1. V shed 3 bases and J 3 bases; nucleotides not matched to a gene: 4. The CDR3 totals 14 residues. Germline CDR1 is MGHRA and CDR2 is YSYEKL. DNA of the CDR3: TGCGCCAGCAGCCAGATGGACAGGGACTACGAGCAGTACTTC. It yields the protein CASSQMDRDYEQYF.

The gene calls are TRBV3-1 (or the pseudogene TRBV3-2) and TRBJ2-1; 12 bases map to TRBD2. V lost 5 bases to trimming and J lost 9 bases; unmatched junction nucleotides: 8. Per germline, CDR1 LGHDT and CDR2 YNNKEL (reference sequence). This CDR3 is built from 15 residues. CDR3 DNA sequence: TGTGCCAGCAGCGATAGGACTAGCGGGGCAACTGAGCAGTTCTTC. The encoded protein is CASSDRTSGATEQFF.

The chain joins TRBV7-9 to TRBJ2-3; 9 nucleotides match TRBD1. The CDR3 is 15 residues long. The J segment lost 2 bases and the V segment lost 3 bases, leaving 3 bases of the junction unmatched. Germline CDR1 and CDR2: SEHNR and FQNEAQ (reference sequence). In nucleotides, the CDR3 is TGTGCCAGCAGCTTGACAGGGGGGCACACAGATACGCAGTATTTT. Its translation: CASSLTGGHTDTQYF.

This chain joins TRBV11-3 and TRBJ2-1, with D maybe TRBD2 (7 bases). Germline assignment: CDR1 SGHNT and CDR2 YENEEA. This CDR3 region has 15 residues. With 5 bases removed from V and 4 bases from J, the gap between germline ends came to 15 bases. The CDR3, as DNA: TGTGCCAGCAGCAAAGAGGGGGGGGGATACAATGAGCAGTTCTTC. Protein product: CASSKEGGGYNEQFF.

This chain's CDR3 is CASSLRWNTEAFF. Written as DNA, the CDR3 is TGTGCCAGCTCACTCAGGTGGAACACTGAAGCTTTCTTT. The chain uses TRBV18 and TRBJ1-1, with no clear D. Trimming removed 4 bases from V and 1 base from J, with 7 bases in between. This CDR3 has 13 residues. The germline gives CDR1 KGHSH, CDR2 LQKENI.

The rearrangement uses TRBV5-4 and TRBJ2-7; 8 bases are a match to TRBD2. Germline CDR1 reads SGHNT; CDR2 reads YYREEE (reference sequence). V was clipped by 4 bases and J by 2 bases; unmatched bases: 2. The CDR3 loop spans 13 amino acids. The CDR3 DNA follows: TGTGCCAGCAGCAGGGGACTAGCCTACGAGCAGTACTTC. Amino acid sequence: CASSRGLAYEQYF.

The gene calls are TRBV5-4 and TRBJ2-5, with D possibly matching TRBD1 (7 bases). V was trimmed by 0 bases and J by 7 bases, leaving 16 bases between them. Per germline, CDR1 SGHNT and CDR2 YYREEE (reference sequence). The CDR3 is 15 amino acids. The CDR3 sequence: CASSLARGAGGTQYF. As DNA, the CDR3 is TGTGCCAGCAGCTTGGCCAGGGGGGCTGGAGGGACCCAGTACTTC.

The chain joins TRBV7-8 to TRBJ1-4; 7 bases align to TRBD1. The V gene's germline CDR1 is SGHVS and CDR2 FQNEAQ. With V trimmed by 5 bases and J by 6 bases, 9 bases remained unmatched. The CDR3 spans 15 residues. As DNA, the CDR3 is TGTGCCAGCAGCCCCCGGACAGGCGGGCATGAAAAACTGTTTTTT. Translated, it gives CASSPRTGGHEKLFF.

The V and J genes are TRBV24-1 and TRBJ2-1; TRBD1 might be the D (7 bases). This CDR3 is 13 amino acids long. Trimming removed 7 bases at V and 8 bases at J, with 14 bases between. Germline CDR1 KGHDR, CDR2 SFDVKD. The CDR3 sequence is CATRRDRLYEQFF. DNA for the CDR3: TGTGCCACCAGGCGGGACAGACTCTATGAGCAGTTCTTC.

The CDR3 region is CASSRDRGGNEQFF. CDR3 DNA sequence: TGTGCCAGCTCACGAGACAGGGGGGGCAATGAGCAGTTCTTC. The rearrangement links TRBV18 to TRBJ2-1, with 9 nucleotides matching TRBD1. V dropped 4 bases and J dropped 6; count of bases not matched to a gene: 4. The CDR3 spans 14 residues. Germline CDR1 reads KGHSH; CDR2 reads LQKENI. Full variable domain (rest looked up from reference TRBV18 and TRBJ2-1): NAGVMQNPRHLVRRRGQEARLRCSPMKGHSHVYWYRQLPEEGLKFMVYLQKENIIDESGMPKERFSAEFPKEGPSILRIQQVVRGDSAAYFCASSRDRGGNEQFFGPGTRLTVL.

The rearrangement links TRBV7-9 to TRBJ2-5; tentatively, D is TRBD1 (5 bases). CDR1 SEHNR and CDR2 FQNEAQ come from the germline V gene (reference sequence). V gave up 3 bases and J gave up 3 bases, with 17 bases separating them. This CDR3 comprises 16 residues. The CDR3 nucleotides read TGTGCCAGCAGCTTGGCGCGGACAAGCAAGGAAGAGACCCAGTACTTC. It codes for CASSLARTSKEETQYF. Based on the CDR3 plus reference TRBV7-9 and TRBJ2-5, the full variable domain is DTGVSQNPRHKITKRGQNVTFRCDPISEHNRLYWYRQTLGQGPEFLTYFQNEAQLEKSRLLSDRFSAERPKGSFSTLEIQRTEQGDSAMYLCASSLARTSKEETQYFGPGTRLLVL.